This T cell receptor beta chain was recorded in a study of technical replicates of blood from a few donors. Only in-frame clones appear in the TCRdb table, and some are missing; sequencing was by immunoSEQ multiplex PCR. The sample includes some 70,000 clones, roughly nine tenths of them seen just once. Per germline, CDR1 LNHNV and CDR2 YYDKDF (reference sequence). The CDR3 runs 14 residues. V lost 6 bases to trimming and J lost 4 bases; unmatched junction nucleotides: 8. The chain links TRBV15 to TRBJ2-7, with TRBD1 matching 8 bases. Sequenced input: PBMCs. The receptor was isolated from a human donor in good health. Some clones in this sample may be carry-over from other donors' samples. The CDR3 DNA reads as TGTGCCACCAGACCGGACAGGGTCGGATACGAGCAGTACTTC. Amino acids: CATRPDRVGYEQYF.